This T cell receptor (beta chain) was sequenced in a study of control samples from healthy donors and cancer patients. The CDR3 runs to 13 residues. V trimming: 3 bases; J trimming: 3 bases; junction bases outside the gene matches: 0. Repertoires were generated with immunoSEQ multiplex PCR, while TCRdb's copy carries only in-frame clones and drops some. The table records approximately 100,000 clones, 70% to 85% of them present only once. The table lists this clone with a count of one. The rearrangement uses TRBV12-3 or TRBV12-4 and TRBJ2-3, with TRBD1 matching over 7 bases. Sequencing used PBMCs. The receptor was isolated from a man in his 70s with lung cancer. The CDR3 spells CASSLGQTDTQYF. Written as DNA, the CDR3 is TGTGCCAGCAGTTTGGGACAGACAGATACGCAGTATTTT.